This TCR beta chain was captured in a study of blood T cell repertoires in COVID-19. The wider study: Sites across the United States, Italy and Spain contributed samples from acute and convalescent COVID-19.

Sequencing used immunoSEQ multiplex PCR; TCRdb keeps in-frame clones, though not all of them. The sample lists approximately 77,000 clones; less than 85% were seen once. There are 14 residues in the CDR3. The V end was cut by 5 bases, the J end by 1 base, with 9 bases between. Germline V gene sequence: CDR1 KGHSH, CDR2 LQKENI. This clone was counted a few times. The source is a woman between 70 and 85 years old with acute or convalescent COVID-19. The chain has TRBV18 and TRBJ1-5; unclear D gene. Sequences were obtained from peripheral blood. This CDR3 reads CASSTGRSNQPQHF. The CDR3, as DNA: TGTGCCAGCTCAACGGGGAGGAGCAATCAGCCCCAGCATTTT.